The 10 T cell receptor beta chains given below trace back to one sample, sequenced in a study of CD8 T cells in Susac syndrome (dated by TCRdb to about 2019). The receptor library was made with the immunoSEQ multiplex PCR assay. RNA was extracted with the RNeasy kit and 0.5 to 1 ug was reverse transcribed using random hexamers. The public reads were reprocessed in TCRdb via fastp at Q25 and MiXCR, keeping in-frame beta chains. Duplicate CDR3 protein sequences are folded into a single record with the most common DNA and genes. The sample includes some 150,000 distinct CDR3 sequences, with 90% to 95% observed a single time. Approximately 0.3% of the sample comes from the top ten. Sequenced material: CD8+ T cells from PBMCs. The receptors derive from a human donor in good health.

The CDR3 bases are TGTGCCAGCAGCCAAGACTGGTCAGGGGATGGTGGCTACACCTTC. It encodes CASSQDWSGDGGYTF. J is TRBJ1-2 and V is TRBV3-1, with D perhaps matching TRBD1 (6 bases). Germline CDR1 is LGHDT and CDR2 is YNNKEL (reference sequence). The CDR3 extends over 15 amino acids. The V end was cut by 0 bases, the J end by 7 bases, with 15 bases between.

J is TRBJ1-2 and V is TRBV19; perhaps TRBD1 as D (5 bases). The CDR3 covers 13 residues. Trimming left V 7 bases short and J 8 bases short, with 17 bases between. The germline CDR1 and CDR2 sequences are LNHDA and SQIVND (reference sequence). Here the CDR3 reads CASIEAGSVGYTF. In nucleotides, the CDR3 is TGTGCCAGTATCGAGGCAGGGAGCGTCGGCTACACCTTC.

The rearrangement uses TRBV12-3 or TRBV12-4 and TRBJ2-3, with unresolved D. This CDR3 comprises 13 residues. The V and J ends lost 8 bases and 6 bases respectively, with 15 bases between them. The CDR3 protein is CASREDPTDTQYF. DNA for the CDR3: TGTGCCAGCCGAGAAGATCCAACGGATACGCAGTATTTT.

V and J are TRBV20-1 and TRBJ2-7; D is perhaps TRBD1 (6 bases). The V and J ends lost 2 bases and 3 bases respectively, with 20 bases between them. CDR1 is DFQATT, CDR2 SNEGSKA, per germline (reference sequence). CDR3 length: 16 amino acids. The CDR3: CSARPLVRDIYYEQYF. The CDR3 nucleotides read TGCAGTGCTAGACCTTTGGTACGGGACATCTACTACGAGCAGTACTTC.

The chain combines TRBV6-5 with TRBJ1-1; 10 bases match TRBD1. Germline loops: CDR1 MNHEY, CDR2 SVGAGI. This CDR3 has 15 amino acids. The ends lost 7 bases at V and 3 bases at J; junction bases unmatched: 8. CDR3 sequence reads: CASNKDRGYDTEAFF. The CDR3 DNA reads as TGTGCCAGCAACAAGGACAGGGGGTATGACACTGAAGCTTTCTTT.

This rearrangement joins TRBV27 to TRBJ2-1; D gene uncertain. Per the germline V gene, CDR1 is MNHEY and CDR2 is SMNVEV (reference sequence). This CDR3 spans 14 amino acids. V was pared by 3 bases and J by 4 bases, with 10 bases between. Here the CDR3 reads CASSFGQSYNEQFF. The DNA of the CDR3 is TGTGCCAGCAGTTTCGGGCAGAGTTACAATGAGCAGTTCTTC.

The chain has TRBV4-2 and TRBJ2-1; weak D call: TRBD2 (5 bases). The CDR3 sequence is 17 residues long. Trimming stripped 1 base from V and 4 bases from J, with 17 bases between. Germline V lookup: CDR1 LGHNA, CDR2 YNFKEQ. This CDR3 is CASSQAQLLGRYNEQFF. CDR3 bases: TGTGCCAGCAGCCAAGCCCAACTACTAGGGAGATACAATGAGCAGTTCTTC.

CDR3 amino acids: CASSRVEGRGEFF. The CDR3 nucleotides read TGCGCCAGCAGCCGGGTGGAGGGAAGGGGTGAGTTCTTC. V gene TRBV4-3 combines with J gene TRBJ2-1, with a tentative D call TRBD2 (6 bases). Germline V gene data show CDR1 as LGHNA and CDR2 as YSLEER. V was shortened by 4 bases and J by 14 bases, with 18 bases between the two germline ends. This CDR3 spans 13 amino acids.

There are a few counts of this clonotype. This chain uses TRBV7-9 with TRBJ1-5, with D hard to call. Trimming stripped 9 bases from V and 4 bases from J, with 10 bases between. There are 12 residues in the CDR3. Per germline, CDR1 SEHNR and CDR2 FQNEAQ (reference sequence). CDR3 sequence reads: CASSSGNQPQHF. The CDR3 DNA follows: TGTGCCAGTAGTAGTGGAAATCAGCCCCAGCATTTT. The variable domain in full, with the rest retrieved from reference TRBV7-9 and TRBJ1-5, is DTGVSQNPRHKITKRGQNVTFRCDPISEHNRLYWYRQTLGQGPEFLTYFQNEAQLEKSRLLSDRFSAERPKGSFSTLEIQRTEQGDSAMYLCASSSGNQPQHFGDGTRLSIL.

The chain recombines TRBV29-1 with TRBJ1-5, with TRBD1 matching 10 bases. The CDR3 extends over 15 amino acids. Germline V gene data show CDR1 as SQVTM and CDR2 as ANQGSEA. J gave up 0 bases and V 4 bases, and 3 bases lay outside the gene matches. As DNA, the CDR3 is TGCAGCGTTGGGACAGGGGGGGATAGCAATCAGCCCCAGCATTTT. It yields the protein CSVGTGGDSNQPQHF.